What follows are 25 T cell receptor beta chains derived from one specimen sequenced in a study of shared clonotypes between healthy human individuals. TCRdb's copy holds only in-frame clones and misses some; the assay was immunoSEQ multiplex PCR. The sample records around 500,000 clones, about 85% being singletons. The sample was PBMCs. The receptors shown here come from a woman between 35 and 50 years old in good health. Some clones in this sample may be carry-over from other donors' samples.

This chain links TRBV6-1 with TRBJ2-5; D possibly matches TRBD1 or TRBD2 (6 bases each). The CDR3 runs to 15 residues. CDR1 and CDR2 from the germline V gene are MNHNS and SASEGT. Deletions cut 9 bases from V and 4 bases from J, with 21 bases between. CDR3 loop: CASTWAGEDGETQYF. The DNA for the CDR3 is TGTGCCAGTACTTGGGCAGGGGAGGATGGAGAGACCCAGTACTTC.

The V call is TRBV5-1, the J call TRBJ2-7; tentative D call: TRBD2 (7 bases). Per germline, CDR1 SGHRS and CDR2 YFSETQ. Trimming took 4 bases from V and 0 from J, leaving 14 bases between them. The CDR3 extends over 15 amino acids. CDR3 sequence (DNA): TGCGCCAGCAGCCCGACGGGGGGCCTCTCCTACGAGCAGTACTTC. Translating gives CASSPTGGLSYEQYF.

The chain recombines TRBV6-4 with TRBJ2-7; 8 nucleotides agree with TRBD2. Germline V CDR1 and CDR2: MRHNA, SNTAGT. V lost 6 bases to trimming and J lost 2 bases; unmatched junction nucleotides: 9. CDR3 length: 15 residues. The DNA for the CDR3 is TGTGCCAGCAGGGAAACTAGCGGACCAACCTACGAGCAGTACTTC. Translated, it gives CASRETSGPTYEQYF.

The sample holds one count of this clone. CDR3 amino acids: CASSGTGRRFSGANVLTF. The CDR3 DNA follows: TGCGCCAGCAGCGGGACAGGTCGCAGGTTCTCTGGGGCCAACGTCCTGACTTTC. The chain couples TRBV5-1 to TRBJ2-6; the match to TRBD1 covers 8 bases. This CDR3 is built from 18 residues. The germline V gene encodes CDR1 SGHRS and CDR2 YFSETQ. After removal of 4 bases from V and 0 bases from J, the junction contained 9 bases not matched to a gene.

The rearrangement joins TRBV19 to TRBJ2-7; 9 nucleotides agree with TRBD1. CDR3 length equals 14 residues. With 5 bases clipped from V and 6 bases from J, the junction kept 8 bases outside the gene matches. Per the germline V gene, CDR1 is LNHDA and CDR2 is SQIVND (reference sequence). Written as DNA, the CDR3 is TGTGCCAGTAGTGTGGGGACAGGGAGGGTCGAGCAGTACTTC. Protein sequence: CASSVGTGRVEQYF. The variable domain in full, completed from reference TRBV19 and TRBJ2-7, reads DGGITQSPKYLFRKEGQNVTLSCEQNLNHDAMYWYRQDPGQGLRLIYYSQIVNDFQKGDIAEGYSVSREKKESFPLTVTSAQKNPTAFYLCASSVGTGRVEQYFGPGTRLTVT.

V gene TRBV7-9 combines with J gene TRBJ2-5; 7 nucleotides align to TRBD1. The CDR3 is 15 amino acids. CDR1 is SEHNR, CDR2 FQNEAQ, per germline (reference sequence). V trimming: 3 bases; J trimming: 7 bases; junction bases outside the gene matches: 11. CDR3 nucleotides: TGTGCCAGCAGCTTCGCCCTGCAAGGGGGCGGGACCCAGTACTTC. Translated, it gives CASSFALQGGGTQYF.

V gene TRBV30 combines with J gene TRBJ1-1; D gene ambiguous. V gave up 2 bases and J gave up 4 bases, with 14 bases separating them. Germline loops: CDR1 GTSNPN, CDR2 SVGIG (reference sequence). The CDR3 has 14 amino acids. In DNA, the CDR3 is TGTGCCTGGAGTCCCAGGATTTCCGGCACTGAAGCTTTCTTT. Translation: CAWSPRISGTEAFF.

CDR3 in DNA: TGTGCCAGCAGCCAAGATCCAGGTAGCCTACAAGAGACCCAGTACTTC. This sequence encodes CASSQDPGSLQETQYF. The chain combines TRBV4-2 with TRBJ2-5; D gene uncertain. This CDR3 is 16 amino acids long. V was cut by 0 bases and J by 2 bases, with 13 bases left in between. The V gene's germline CDR1 is LGHNA and CDR2 YNFKEQ.

This chain uses TRBV29-1 with TRBJ2-4; 8 bases align to TRBD2. V trimming: 0 bases; J trimming: 8 bases; junction bases outside the gene matches: 6. This CDR3 contains 14 residues. Germline values: CDR1 SQVTM, CDR2 ANQGSEA. This CDR3 is CSVEDQTRGDIQYF. The CDR3 nucleotides read TGCAGCGTTGAAGATCAAACGCGGGGGGACATTCAGTACTTC.

About this clone: This likely stems from a read error, as it lies one base from a far larger clone. V usage is TRBV28 and J usage is TRBJ2-7, with D unresolved. V was trimmed by 6 bases and J by 2 bases, leaving 23 bases between them. The length of the CDR3 is 17 residues. CDR1 is MDHEN and CDR2 is SYDVKM in the germline V gene. This CDR3 reads CASSSPAQVSKPYEQYF. The CDR3 nucleotides are TGTGCCAGCAGCTCCCCTGCGCAGGTGTCAAAGCCCTACGAGCAGTACTTC. The full variable domain, rest sourced from reference TRBV28 and TRBJ2-7, is DVKVTQSSRYLVKRTGEKVFLECVQDMDHENMFWYRQDPGLGLRLIYFSYDVKMKEKGDIPEGYSVSREKKERFSLILESASTNQTSMYLCASSSPAQVSKPYEQYFGPGTRLTVT.

V gene TRBV11-2 combines with J gene TRBJ2-7; no reliable D call. V was cut by 3 bases and J by 3 bases, with 6 bases left in between. CDR3 size: 12 residues. CDR1 and CDR2 from the germline V gene are SGHAT and FQNNGV. In DNA, the CDR3 is TGTGCCAGCAGCTTGGCAAACTACGAGCAGTACTTC. Amino acid sequence: CASSLANYEQYF.

Worth noting for this clone: A far larger clone lies a single base away; this is likely a read error. This sample includes further DNA sequences coding for the same CDR3. The chain is built from TRBV29-1 and TRBJ2-7, with D perhaps TRBD2 (6 bases). The CDR3 has 12 residues. The germline CDR1 and CDR2 sequences are SQVTM and ANQGSEA. The CDR3 sequence is CSVEEGPYEQYF. CDR3 sequence (DNA): TGTAGCGTTGAGGAGGGGCCCTACGAGCAGTACTTC.

Notes on this clone: Other DNA sequences in the sample encode the same CDR3. The chain employs TRBV11-2 and TRBJ2-7, with D possibly TRBD2 on 6 matching bases. This CDR3 comprises 13 residues. CDR1 and CDR2 (germline): SGHAT, FQNNGV. With 6 bases removed from V and 2 bases from J, the gap between germline ends came to 11 bases. The CDR3 region is CASRLAGTYEQYF. In nucleotides, the CDR3 is TGTGCCAGCAGACTAGCCGGTACCTACGAGCAGTACTTC.

The chain is built from TRBV4-2 and TRBJ2-3; D might be TRBD2 (6 bases). Germline CDR1 is LGHNA and CDR2 is YNFKEQ. The ends were cut back, 0 bases at V and 0 bases at J, with 10 bases in the middle. This CDR3 is built from 16 residues. The CDR3 spells CASSQDWGDSTDTQYF. CDR3 sequence (DNA): TGTGCCAGCAGCCAAGATTGGGGGGATAGCACAGATACGCAGTATTTT.

The rearrangement joins TRBV6-1 to TRBJ2-7; D may correspond to TRBD1 or TRBD2 (7 bases each). The V gene lost 2 bases and the J gene lost 5 bases, with 22 bases spanning the gap. Germline CDR1 and CDR2: MNHNS and SASEGT. This CDR3 has 17 residues. This CDR3 reads CASSELGGEGAGNEQYF. For the CDR3, the DNA is TGTGCCAGCAGTGAACTTGGGGGGGAGGGGGCCGGGAACGAGCAGTACTTC.

This clone was seen ten or more times. This chain connects TRBV4-2 to TRBJ1-4, with D possibly TRBD1 on 5 matching bases. The germline V gene encodes CDR1 LGHNA and CDR2 YNFKEQ. The CDR3 is made up of 11 amino acids. Trimming took off 8 bases at V and 6 bases at J, with 7 bases between the two ends. The CDR3 is CASLGDEKLFF. DNA for the CDR3: TGTGCCAGCCTAGGGGATGAAAAACTGTTTTTT.

About this clone: This likely traces to a read error, being one base from a far larger clone. Distinct nucleotide sequences in the sample also encode this CDR3. The rearrangement uses TRBV2 and TRBJ2-7; 10 nucleotides agree with TRBD1. The germline gives CDR1 SNHLY, CDR2 FYNNEI. V lost 8 bases and J lost 7; bases outside the gene matches: 11. The CDR3 extends over 14 amino acids. The CDR3 is CASRGQGLGWEQYF. Written as DNA, the CDR3 is TGTGCCAGCCGGGGACAGGGGCTCGGTTGGGAGCAGTACTTC.

Comment on this clone: This is likely an artifact of a read error, given a far larger clone one base away. This chain links TRBV27 with TRBJ2-3, with D hard to call. The CDR3 has 12 residues. The germline V gene has CDR1 MNHEY and CDR2 SMNVEV (reference sequence). The germline V and J ends were trimmed by 4 bases and 2 bases, with 4 bases remaining between them. The CDR3 here is CASSSNTDTQYF. CDR3 bases: TGTGCCAGCAGTTCCAACACAGATACGCAGTATTTT.

As concerns this clone: This sample also contains other DNA sequences that code for the same CDR3. This sequence joins TRBV19 and TRBJ1-1; 8 bases map to TRBD1. Trimming took 9 bases from V and 1 from J; bases not matched to a gene: 1. Germline loops: CDR1 LNHDA, CDR2 SQIVND (reference sequence). The CDR3 has 12 residues. The chain's CDR3 is CASGTGNTEAFF. The CDR3 DNA sequence: TGTGCCAGCGGGACAGGGAACACTGAAGCTTTCTTT.

The chain couples TRBV20-1 to TRBJ1-4; D is uncertain. Deletions cut 4 bases from V and 6 bases from J, with 6 bases between. CDR3 length: 11 residues. CDR1 and CDR2 from the germline V gene are DFQATT and SNEGSKA (reference sequence). The CDR3 loop reads CSANRDEKLFF. CDR3 bases: TGCAGTGCTAATAGAGATGAAAAACTGTTTTTT.

Points on this clone: A far larger clone differs by one base, so this is likely a read error. The same CDR3 can be traced to other DNA sequences in this sample. The CDR3: CASSTTGVNYGYTF. The DNA for the CDR3 is TGTGCCAGCAGTACCACAGGGGTTAACTATGGCTACACCTTC. The chain uses TRBV6-6 and TRBJ1-2; 7 nucleotides match TRBD1. Germline CDR1 reads MNHNY; CDR2 reads SVGAGI (reference sequence). This CDR3 is 14 amino acids long. Trimming removed 5 bases from V and 1 base from J; junction bases left unmatched: 4.

The chain is built from TRBV7-8 and TRBJ2-6; tentative D call: TRBD2 (6 bases). CDR1 and CDR2 from the germline V gene are SGHVS and FQNEAQ. This CDR3 is built from 15 residues. The V and J ends lost 5 bases and 4 bases respectively, with 12 bases between them. Here the CDR3 DNA reads TGTGCCAGCAGCCATCGGAGGGTGGGGGCCAACGTCCTGACTTTC. Amino acids: CASSHRRVGANVLTF.

Details on this clone: This may be a read error: a much more frequent sequence differs by one nucleotide. The chain links TRBV5-4 to TRBJ2-4, with 9 bases fitting TRBD2. Germline V lookup: CDR1 SGHNT, CDR2 YYREEE (reference sequence). V shed 4 bases, J shed 6 bases, and the junction held 11 bases outside the gene matches. The CDR3 has 16 amino acids. DNA for the CDR3: TGTGCCAGCAGCCCCGGGACTAGCCGAGGCAGAAACATTCAGTACTTC. Its translation is CASSPGTSRGRNIQYF.

A note on this clone: This likely came from a read error, as a far larger clone is one base away. Other DNA sequences in this specimen translate into the identical CDR3. The chain employs TRBV7-7 and TRBJ2-2; 9 nucleotides line up with TRBD2. The CDR3 totals 16 residues. CDR1 SSHAT and CDR2 FNYEAQ come from the germline V gene (reference sequence). The CDR3 region has the DNA TGTGCTAGTAGCTTGAGAGCGGGAGGTGTCACCGGGGAGCTGTTTTTT. It specifies CASSLRAGGVTGELFF. Filled out from reference TRBV7-7 and TRBJ2-2, the complete variable domain reads GAGVSQSPRYKVTKRGQDVTLRCDPISSHATLYWYQQALGQGPEFLTYFNYEAQPDKSGLPSDRFSAERPEGSISTLTIQRTEQRDSAMYRCASSLRAGGVTGELFFGEGSRLTVL.

About this clone itself: This likely reflects a read error, since a far larger clone is one base away. In the same sample, other DNA sequences code for this CDR3. The chain joins TRBV4-2 to TRBJ2-7; D is unclear. The CDR3 is made up of 15 amino acids. CDR1 and CDR2 from the germline V gene are LGHNA and YNFKEQ. CDR3 sequence: CASSRSESSSYEQYF. CDR3 nucleotide sequence: TGTGCCAGCAGCCGAAGCGAGTCCTCCTCCTACGAGCAGTACTTT.